Given below is one T cell receptor beta chain in context. Its specificity is not known. This sample is drawn from a study of CD8 T cells in Susac syndrome. The CDR3 spans 15 residues. V lost 6 bases and J lost 0, with 11 bases in between. Germline V lookup: CDR1 LGHNA, CDR2 YNFKEQ. Study observations and caveats: The study's TCR sequencing and HLA analysis drew on a certain number of individuals. That number was acknowledged as relatively small.

When the RNA was reverse transcribed, random hexamers were used with an input of roughly 0.5 to 1 ug. TCRdb redid the calling of the immunoSEQ multiplex PCR reads with MiXCR, one entry per CDR3 protein. Of 75,000 to 95,000 distinct CDR3 sequences listed, approximately 95% are singletons. TEMRA cells were FACS-enriched, with CD8+ and CD4+ T cells isolated negatively. The chain couples TRBV4-2 to TRBJ1-4; no firm D call. Sequenced sample: CD8+ T cells from PBMCs. The clonotype comes from a human donor with Susac syndrome. The CDR3 spells CASRYSTATNEKLFF. For the CDR3, the DNA is TGTGCCAGCAGATATTCGACTGCAACTAATGAAAAACTGTTTTTT.